Listed below are T cell receptor beta chains from one sample, sequenced in a study of blood T cell repertoires in COVID-19. Generated by immunoSEQ multiplex PCR, the TCRdb table keeps only in-frame clones and is missing some. The sample has over 110,000 clones; about 90% are singletons. Material for sequencing was peripheral blood. These receptors all come from a woman in her fifties or sixties with acute or convalescent COVID-19. Each CDR3 is given with its conserved first and last residue.

cdr3_aa: CASSLTDSAASPLHF
v_call: TRBV11-2

cdr3_aa: CASSPNDRGPYEQYF
v_call: TRBV27

cdr3_aa: CASGGAYNEQFF
v_call: TRBV19

cdr3_aa: CASSSGGYTDTQYF
v_call: TRBV28

cdr3_aa: CASTMDRQETQYF
v_call: TRBV7-2

cdr3_aa: CASSLPDRVAEAFF
v_call: TRBV10-1

cdr3_aa: CASSSGTSGVTDTQYF
v_call: TRBV6-5

cdr3_aa: CASSQQGPHTDTQYF
v_call: TRBV4-2

cdr3_aa: CASSVEWTGVYNEQFF
v_call: TRBV9

cdr3_aa: CASSSSGQGPGELFF
v_call: TRBV11-2

cdr3_aa: CASSQDGARNEKLFF
v_call: TRBV3-1/TRBV3-2

cdr3_aa: CASSFIGGTYEQYF
v_call: TRBV7-6

cdr3_aa: CASSWAEGSNEKLFF
v_call: TRBV6-2/TRBV6-3

cdr3_aa: CASSAVTGGEVRTEAFF
v_call: TRBV9

cdr3_aa: CASSTTRASWSYNEQFF
v_call: TRBV19

cdr3_aa: CASSHGFNTNTGELFF
v_call: TRBV7-2

cdr3_aa: CASSYSMTGKMGEAFF
v_call: TRBV6-6

cdr3_aa: CSVGGGPNEKLFF
v_call: TRBV29-1

cdr3_aa: CASSVAGALDNEQFF
v_call: TRBV9